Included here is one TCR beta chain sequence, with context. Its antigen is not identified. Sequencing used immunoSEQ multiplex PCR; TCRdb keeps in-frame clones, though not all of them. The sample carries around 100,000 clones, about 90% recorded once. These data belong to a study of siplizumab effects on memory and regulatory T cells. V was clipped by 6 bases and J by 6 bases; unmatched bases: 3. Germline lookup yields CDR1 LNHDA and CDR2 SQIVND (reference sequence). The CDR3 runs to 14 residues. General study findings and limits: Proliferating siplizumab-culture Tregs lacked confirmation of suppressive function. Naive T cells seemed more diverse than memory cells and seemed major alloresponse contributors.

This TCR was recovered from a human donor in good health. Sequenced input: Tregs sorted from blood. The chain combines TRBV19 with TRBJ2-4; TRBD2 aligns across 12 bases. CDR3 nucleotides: TGTGCCAGTAGCCGACTAGCGGGAGTAAACATTCAGTACTTC. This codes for CASSRLAGVNIQYF.